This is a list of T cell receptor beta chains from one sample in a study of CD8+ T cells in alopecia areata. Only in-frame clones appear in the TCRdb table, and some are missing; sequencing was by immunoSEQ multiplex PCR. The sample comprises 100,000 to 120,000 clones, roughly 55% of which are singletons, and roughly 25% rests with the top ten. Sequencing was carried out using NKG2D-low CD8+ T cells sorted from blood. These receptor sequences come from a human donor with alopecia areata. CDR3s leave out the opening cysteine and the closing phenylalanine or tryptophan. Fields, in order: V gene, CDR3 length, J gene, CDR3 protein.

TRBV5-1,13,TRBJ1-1,ASSSAGGGNTEAF
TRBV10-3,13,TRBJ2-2,AISDLPMNTGELF
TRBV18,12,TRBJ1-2,ASSPYGPNYGYT
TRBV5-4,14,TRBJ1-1,ASSLDPPSMNTEAF
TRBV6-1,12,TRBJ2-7,ASRPRRGTAEQY
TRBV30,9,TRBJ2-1,AWSGLNEQF
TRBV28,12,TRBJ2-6,ASRRGAGANVLT
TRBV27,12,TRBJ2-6,ASSLGGGANVLT
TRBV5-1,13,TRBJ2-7,ASSLRGAGSHEQY
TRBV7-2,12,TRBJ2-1,ASRRSPPYNEQF
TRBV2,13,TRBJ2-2,ASSIGQGATGELF
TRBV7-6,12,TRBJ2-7,ASSYLDGGYEQY
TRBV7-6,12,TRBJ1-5,ASSLAGINQPQH
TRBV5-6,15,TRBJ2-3,ASSYRDTGNIRDTQY
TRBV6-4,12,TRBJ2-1,ASENRARYNEQF
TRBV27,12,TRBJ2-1,ASTTGAGHNEQF
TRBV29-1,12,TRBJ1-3,SVDSGGLGNTIY
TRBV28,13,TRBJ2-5,ASSFLAGGQETQY
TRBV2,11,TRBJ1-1,ASKGQANTEAF
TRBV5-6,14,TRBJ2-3,ASSHGVKGSTDTQY
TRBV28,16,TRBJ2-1,ASSPGLAGAPFYNEQF
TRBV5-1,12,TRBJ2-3,ASSLDPVPDTQY
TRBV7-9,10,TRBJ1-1,ATGQGGTEAF
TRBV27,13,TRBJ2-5,ASSFWTGKRETQY
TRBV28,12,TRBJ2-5,ASSEGLLQETQY
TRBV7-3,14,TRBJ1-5,ASSFRSQGLNQPQH
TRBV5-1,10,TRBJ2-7,ASSLVRYEQY
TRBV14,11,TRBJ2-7,ASSQDVRAEQY
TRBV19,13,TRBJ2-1,ASSDRPSSYNEQF
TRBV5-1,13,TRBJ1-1,ASSQYRSTDTEAF
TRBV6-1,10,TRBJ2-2,ASSEWGGELF
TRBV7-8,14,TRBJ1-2,ASSLGDSQGHYGYT
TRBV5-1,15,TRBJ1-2,ASSFRDRVRTNYGYT
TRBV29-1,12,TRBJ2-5,SVGGSGLQETQY
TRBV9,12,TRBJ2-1,ASSDGLAGDEQF
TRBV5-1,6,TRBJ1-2,ASNYYT
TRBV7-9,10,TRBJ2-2,ASSQGLGELF
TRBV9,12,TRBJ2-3,ASSVDGGTDTQY
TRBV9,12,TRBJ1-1,ASSVGTGNTEAF
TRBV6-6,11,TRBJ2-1,ASKEGSYNEQF
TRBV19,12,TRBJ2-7,ASRTRDRGYEQY
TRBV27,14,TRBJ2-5,ASSLSLSYTKETQY
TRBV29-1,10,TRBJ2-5,SVERLQETQY
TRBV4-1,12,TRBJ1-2,ASSQGLGSVGYT
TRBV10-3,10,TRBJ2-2,AIRTGTGELF
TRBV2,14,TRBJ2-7,ARGRRTSGIEYEQY
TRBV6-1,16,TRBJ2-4,ASSVRAQSYGAKNIQY
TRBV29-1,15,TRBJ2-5,SVDSRPGAPYQETQY
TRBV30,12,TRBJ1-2,AWSSEKNDYGYT
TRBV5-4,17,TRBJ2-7,ASSSTDTVAAGGRYEQY
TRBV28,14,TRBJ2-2,ASATPGRGNTGELF
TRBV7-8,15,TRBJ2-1,ASSLGGGQPSYNEQF
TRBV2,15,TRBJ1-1,ASSEWTGGLRNTEAF
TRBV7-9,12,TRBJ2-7,ATPVEGGSYEQY
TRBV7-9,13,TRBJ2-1,ASWWASGAYNEQF
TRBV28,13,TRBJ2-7,ASSLQVSPYYEQY
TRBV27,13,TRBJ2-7,ASSLDVAGYNEQY
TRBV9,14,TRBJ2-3,ASSVVAGGASDTQY
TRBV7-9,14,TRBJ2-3,ASSSQQGPSTDTQY
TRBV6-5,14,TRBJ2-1,ASSYSGGSSYNEQF